Sequencing of this TCR beta chain was carried out in a study of OX40 agonist ivuxolimab in advanced cancers. Turning to the study itself: One patient with hepatocellular carcinoma and two with cutaneous melanoma, three in all, had partial responses. Findings of the study overall: At doses 0.1 to 3.0 mg/kg, CD4+ and CD8+ clones expanded.

Comment on this clone: The antigen is undetermined.

The germline V gene encodes CDR1 SGHRS and CDR2 YFSETQ. V lost 0 bases, J lost 2 bases, and 6 bases lay in between. There are 13 residues in the CDR3. Here immunoSEQ multiplex PCR was the method, and the copy in TCRdb shows in-frame clones only, minus some. The data hold tens of thousands of clones, with 75% to 90% observed a single time. This chain links TRBV5-1 with TRBJ2-7; no clear D. The origin of this receptor is an adult with an advanced solid tumor such as melanoma, head and neck, liver or kidney cancer. Sequenced here: CD4+ or CD8+ T cells sorted from blood, sampled in a trial of the OX40 agonist ivuxolimab. CDR3 sequence reads: CASSLGFAYEQYF. The CDR3, as DNA: TGCGCCAGCAGCTTGGGTTTTGCCTACGAGCAGTACTTC.